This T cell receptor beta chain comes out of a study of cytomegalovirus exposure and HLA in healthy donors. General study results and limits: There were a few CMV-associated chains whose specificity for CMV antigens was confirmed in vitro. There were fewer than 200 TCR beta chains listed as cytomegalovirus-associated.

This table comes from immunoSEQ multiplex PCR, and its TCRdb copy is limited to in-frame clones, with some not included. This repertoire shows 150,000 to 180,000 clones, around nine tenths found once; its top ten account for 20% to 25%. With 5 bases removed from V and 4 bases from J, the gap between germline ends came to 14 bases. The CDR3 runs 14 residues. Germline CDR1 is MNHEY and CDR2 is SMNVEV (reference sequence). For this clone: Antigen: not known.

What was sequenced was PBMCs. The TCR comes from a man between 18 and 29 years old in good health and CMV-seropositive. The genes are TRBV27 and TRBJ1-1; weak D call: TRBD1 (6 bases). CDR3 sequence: CASSLQGIGTEAFF. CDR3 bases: TGTGCCAGCAGTCTACAGGGAATCGGCACTGAAGCTTTCTTT.